What follows are 14 T cell receptor beta chains derived from one specimen sequenced in a study of beta chain features in type 1 diabetes (dated by TCRdb to the late 2010s). The library was made by the immunoSEQ multiplex PCR assay. The entire isolated RNA was reverse transcribed using the High Capacity cDNA Reverse Transcription Kit, and thus expressed TCRB transcripts were sequenced. Entries here come from immuneACCESS through TCRdb and include only in-frame sequences with V and J called. Some clones fail to appear in such tables; in the studies checked, an unresolved V gene covers under half of the shortfall, and the cause of the remainder is unknown. Present in this sample are 390,000 or so clones, 11% to 15% of which were seen just once. Clones ranked in the top ten supply 0.03% to 0.04% of the sample. The specimen sequenced was naive CD4+ T cells from blood. Reading the label with the study, this specimen's cell subset or site is: true naive CD4+ T cells. Source of these receptors: a man under 40 in good health.

The chain carries TRBV7-2 and TRBJ2-7, with 9 positions matching TRBD2. V lost 1 base to trimming and J lost 12 bases; unmatched junction nucleotides: 7. The CDR3 runs to 13 residues. The germline gives CDR1 SGHTA, CDR2 FQGNSA. This CDR3 is CASSLDVAGDVYV. The CDR3 DNA sequence: TGTGCCAGCAGCTTAGATGTAGCGGGAGATGTGTACGTC.

This clone occurred a few times. This sequence joins TRBV4-2 and TRBJ2-1, with 11 nucleotides matching TRBD1. The CDR3 totals 16 residues. V lost 6 bases, J lost 4 bases, and 8 bases stayed unmatched. From germline, CDR1 is LGHNA and CDR2 YNFKEQ. The CDR3 DNA reads TGTGCCAGCAGTCTACCCGGGACAGGGGGATACAATGAGCAGTTCTTC. This codes for CASSLPGTGGYNEQFF.

The rearrangement uses TRBV19 and TRBJ2-4, with unresolved D. Germline V gene sequence: CDR1 LNHDA, CDR2 SQIVND (reference sequence). The V end lost 10 bases, the J end lost 8 bases, and 15 bases lay between the germline ends. CDR3 size: 12 residues. The CDR3 loop reads CATGPLRDIQYF. CDR3 sequence (DNA): TGTGCCACCGGACCCCTTAGGGACATTCAGTACTTC.

This clone was found a few times. The genes are TRBV4-1 and TRBJ2-5; no clear D gene. This CDR3 has 14 residues. The germline V gene encodes CDR1 MGHRA and CDR2 YSYEKL. Trimming removed 1 base at V and 2 bases at J, with 8 bases between. The CDR3 bases are TGCGCCAGCAGCCAAGGAAATCTACAAGAGACCCAGTACTTC. Encoded protein: CASSQGNLQETQYF.

The rearrangement links TRBV7-9 to TRBJ2-1; TRBD2 might be the D (6 bases). Deletions cut 5 bases from V and 10 bases from J, with 12 bases between. This CDR3 is 12 amino acids long. The germline CDR1 and CDR2 sequences are SEHNR and FQNEAQ (reference sequence). CDR3 in amino acids: CASSTAGREQFF. The DNA of the CDR3 is TGTGCCAGCAGCACCGCGGGGCGGGAGCAGTTCTTC.

V is TRBV4-3 and J is TRBJ2-1; 7 bases agree with TRBD2. The CDR3 spans 17 residues. Germline lookup yields CDR1 LGHNA and CDR2 YSLEER. Trimming at V came to 1 base and at J to 5 bases, leaving 11 bases not matched to a gene. The CDR3 nucleotides are TGCGCCAGCAGCCAAGGAGGTCTGCTAGCGGATCACAATGAGCAGTTCTTC. Translated: CASSQGGLLADHNEQFF.

The chain combines TRBV11-2 with TRBJ2-7; D might be TRBD1 (6 bases). V shed 5 bases and J shed 2 bases, with 19 bases lying between them. This CDR3 has 16 residues. The germline CDR1 and CDR2 sequences are SGHAT and FQNNGV. The CDR3 DNA follows: TGTGCCAGCAGCCGAGCCACCGGGACACTTACCTACGAGCAGTACTTC. It is translated as CASSRATGTLTYEQYF. The entire variable domain, with the rest obtained from reference TRBV11-2 and TRBJ2-7, is as follows: EAGVAQSPRYKIIEKRQSVAFWCNPISGHATLYWYQQILGQGPKLLIQFQNNGVVDDSQLPKDRFSAERLKGVDSTLKIQPAKLEDSAVYLCASSRATGTLTYEQYFGPGTRLTVT.

The V gene is TRBV9, the J gene TRBJ2-5; weak D call: TRBD2 (6 bases). Trimming removed 0 bases from V and 4 bases from J, with 13 bases in between. CDR3 length: 15 residues. CDR1 and CDR2 (germline): SGDLS, YYNGEE. The CDR3 reads CASSVAGQAGETQYF. The CDR3 region has the DNA TGTGCCAGCAGCGTAGCCGGACAAGCGGGAGAGACCCAGTACTTC.

This clone was observed once. The J gene is TRBJ1-1, the V gene TRBV9; no reliable D call. This CDR3 spans 15 amino acids. The ends were cut back, 0 bases at V and 0 bases at J, with 9 bases in the middle. In germline, CDR1 is SGDLS, CDR2 YYNGEE. The CDR3 spells CASSVAGRVNTEAFF. The CDR3 DNA is TGTGCCAGCAGCGTAGCCGGCAGAGTGAACACTGAAGCTTTCTTT.

The table lists this clone with a count of one. The V and J genes are TRBV27 and TRBJ2-4; no clear D. V was cut by 5 bases and J by 0 bases, with 5 bases left in between. CDR3 length: 13 residues. Germline V gives CDR1 MNHEY, CDR2 SMNVEV (reference sequence). The CDR3 coding sequence is TGTGCCAGCAGTCGCTTAGCCAAAAACATTCAGTACTTC. It is translated as CASSRLAKNIQYF.

The chain recombines TRBV27 with TRBJ2-3; tentatively, D is TRBD2 (6 bases). The V end lost 7 bases, the J end lost 0 bases, and 14 bases lay between the germline ends. The CDR3 runs 15 residues. The germline V gene has CDR1 MNHEY and CDR2 SMNVEV (reference sequence). CDR3 residues: CASIRRDGSTDTQYF. CDR3 in DNA: TGTGCCAGCATCCGGCGGGACGGAAGCACAGATACGCAGTATTTT.

The J gene is TRBJ2-1, the V gene TRBV5-4, with 11 bases identical to TRBD2. The V segment lost 0 bases and the J segment 4 bases; nucleotides outside the gene matches: 6. Germline values: CDR1 SGHNT, CDR2 YYREEE (reference sequence). The CDR3 is 17 amino acids. CDR3 DNA: TGTGCCAGCAGCTTGGCGCCGGGGACTAGCGGATACAATGAGCAGTTCTTC. Translated, it gives CASSLAPGTSGYNEQFF.

The rearrangement joins TRBV27 to TRBJ2-7, with 9 bases matching TRBD1. The CDR3 spans 14 residues. Germline CDR1 reads MNHEY; CDR2 reads SMNVEV (reference sequence). The trim removed 4 bases at V and 2 bases at J, leaving 3 bases unmatched. CDR3 DNA sequence: TGTGCCAGCAGTTCCCGGGACAGGGCCTACGAGCAGTACGTC. It yields the protein CASSSRDRAYEQYV.

The rearrangement joins TRBV12-5 to TRBJ2-1; D gene unclear. V lost 1 base and J 3 bases, leaving 4 bases between the germline ends. The V gene's germline CDR1 is LGHNT and CDR2 FRNRAP. CDR3 length: 13 amino acids. The CDR3 is CASGLDSYNEQFF. CDR3 DNA: TGTGCTAGTGGTTTGGACAGCTACAATGAGCAGTTCTTC. Full variable domain (missing parts from reference TRBV12-5 and TRBJ2-1): DARVTQTPRHKVTEMGQEVTMRCQPILGHNTVFWYRQTMMQGLELLAYFRNRAPLDDSGMPKDRFSAEMPDATLATLKIQPSEPRDSAVYFCASGLDSYNEQFFGPGTRLTVL.